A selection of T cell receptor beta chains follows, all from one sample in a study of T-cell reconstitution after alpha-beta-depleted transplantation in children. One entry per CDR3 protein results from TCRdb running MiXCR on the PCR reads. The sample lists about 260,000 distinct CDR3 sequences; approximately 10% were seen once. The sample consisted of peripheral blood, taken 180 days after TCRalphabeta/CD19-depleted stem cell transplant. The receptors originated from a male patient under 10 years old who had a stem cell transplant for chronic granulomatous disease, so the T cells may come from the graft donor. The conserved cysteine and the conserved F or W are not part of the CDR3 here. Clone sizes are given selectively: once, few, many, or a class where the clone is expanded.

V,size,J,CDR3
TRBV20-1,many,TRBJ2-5,SAYGVGETQY
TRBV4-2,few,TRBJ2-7,ASSQDSAVSAEQY
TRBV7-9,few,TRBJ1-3,ASSLPGENTIY
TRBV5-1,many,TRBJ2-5,ASSLHPDSKETQY
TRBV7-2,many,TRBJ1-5,ASSLEASYQPQH
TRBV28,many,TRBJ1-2,ASSFRGAGYT
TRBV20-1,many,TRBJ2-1,SVCRTGGSSYNEQF
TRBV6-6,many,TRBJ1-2,ASSYRTGDGYT
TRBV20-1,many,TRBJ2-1,SARDRLSYNEQF
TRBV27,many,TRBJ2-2,ASSPRTVPGTGELF
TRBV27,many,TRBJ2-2,ASNRQGPTGELF
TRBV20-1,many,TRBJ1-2,SAIPGTGDGYT
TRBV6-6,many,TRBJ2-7,ASSKGGLEQY
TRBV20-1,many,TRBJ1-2,SAREGVVYT
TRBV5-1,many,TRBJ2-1,ASRSLASGSYNEQF
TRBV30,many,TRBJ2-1,AWSVSSVEMQF
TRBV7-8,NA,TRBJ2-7,ASSLAWRDPQSFYEQY
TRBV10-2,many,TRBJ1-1,ASSEIAWTEAF
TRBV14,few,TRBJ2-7,ASSQDEAGSSYEQY
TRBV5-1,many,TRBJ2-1,ASSRVGQGYTYNEQF
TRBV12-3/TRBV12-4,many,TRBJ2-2,ASSLLRGGELF
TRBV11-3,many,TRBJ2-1,ASSLGHSNEQF
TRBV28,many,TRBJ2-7,ASRGKLPPYEQY
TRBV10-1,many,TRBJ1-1,ASSGDSGITEAF
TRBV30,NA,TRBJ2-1,AWNLLAGSSYNEQF
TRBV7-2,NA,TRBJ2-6,ASSFPATSGGTGSGANVLT
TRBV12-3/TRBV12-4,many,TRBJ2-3,ASSLLGQATDTQY
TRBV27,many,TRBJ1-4,ASSWGVRRKLF
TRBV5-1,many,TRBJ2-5,ASSATTGLETQY